The rows below give T cell receptor beta chains drawn from one sample of a study of T cell responses to AZD1222 COVID-19 vaccine. Clones were sequenced by immunoSEQ multiplex PCR, and TCRdb holds only the in-frame ones, with some missing. Among 150,000 to 200,000 clones, 85% to 95% were seen once, and the ten largest hold about 4.2%. Sequenced material: peripheral blood, taken on day 0 of AZD1222 vaccination. The receptors were sampled from an adult in good health. CDR3s leave out the opening cysteine and the closing phenylalanine or tryptophan. The order of the fields is J gene, V gene, CDR3 length, CDR3 protein.

TRBJ1-6,TRBV9,15,ASSAGPPTQKSSPLH
TRBJ2-5,TRBV2,10,ASQGEGETQY
TRBJ1-3,TRBV29-1,12,SASAGFSGNTIY
TRBJ2-3,TRBV28,11,ASSEPATDTQY
TRBJ1-4,TRBV30,11,AWSGGENEKLF
TRBJ2-5,TRBV2,12,ASSEFLVQETQY
TRBJ2-7,TRBV5-4,10,ASSLVKGEQY
TRBJ2-5,TRBV30,13,AWSVGQGARETQY
TRBJ1-1,TRBV28,14,ASSSLPGQENTEAF
TRBJ2-1,TRBV1,11,TSSPDSYNEQF
TRBJ2-7,TRBV5-5,12,ASSLSHLTYEQY
TRBJ1-2,TRBV18,13,ASADLAHRNYGYT
TRBJ2-7,TRBV11-3,13,ASSSTSSGPYEQY
TRBJ1-4,TRBV21-1,10,ASLGRNEKLF
TRBJ2-2,TRBV9,11,ASSGRETGELF
TRBJ1-2,TRBV10-3,10,AISEADYGYT
TRBJ2-2,TRBV5-1,13,ASSWTGGITGELF
TRBJ1-1,TRBV28,12,ASTAQGSNTEAF
TRBJ1-3,TRBV6-5,14,ASSYSVWTSGNTIY
TRBJ1-5,TRBV28,12,ASTLGGSNQPQH
TRBJ1-5,TRBV28,13,ASSLTAGRDQPQH
TRBJ2-3,TRBV7-8,12,ASIPTSGTDTQY
TRBJ2-5,TRBV7-8,16,ASSALWVSYRGAETQY
TRBJ2-3,TRBV5-1,12,ASSSSHTTDTQY
TRBJ2-3,TRBV7-9,14,ASSLGTPGDTDTQY
TRBJ1-2,TRBV28,12,ASKTGYPNYGYT
TRBJ2-7,TRBV15,12,ATSRETGRYEQY
TRBJ2-2,TRBV19,14,ASSIVSLRNTGELF
TRBJ1-1,TRBV12-3/TRBV12-4,9,ASSLGTEAF
TRBJ1-1,TRBV11-3,9,ASSLRGEAF
TRBJ2-1,TRBV2,19,ASSEALRMEARPTSYNEQF
TRBJ1-1,TRBV6-4,11,ASSRDRNTEAF
TRBJ1-5,TRBV6-5,13,ASRAGDYGNQPQH
TRBJ1-3,TRBV7-9,13,ASSESQGSGNTIY
TRBJ1-2,TRBV30,13,AWSASGPFNYGYT
TRBJ2-7,TRBV6-5,12,ASSYQRESSEQY
TRBJ1-5,TRBV27,12,ASSPRQGSQPQH